This T cell receptor beta chain originates from a study of regulatory T cells in long-lasting Graves disease. Time point defined: newly diagnosed GD, antithyroid drugs for less than 3 months. Generation of the TCR library employed RNA extracted from PBMCs. Construction of TCR beta libraries relied on iRepertoire HTBI primers and on Arm-PCR targeting CDR3 regions. TCRdb processed the multiplex PCR reads anew with MiXCR; each CDR3 protein has one entry. Of roughly 400,000 distinct CDR3 sequences in the sample, approximately 16% were seen once. This clonotype occurred many times. What it recognizes is unknown. Study observations and caveats: Persistent disease favored TRBV28, TRBJ1-2 and TRBJ2-5. Persistent patients shared fewer than 3,500 public clonotypes among themselves. Newly diagnosed patients shared fewer, at roughly 970.

This CDR3 has 13 residues. Deletions cut 7 bases from V and 2 bases from J, with 9 bases between. Per germline, CDR1 KGHDR and CDR2 SFDVKD. The same specimen was also included in a second study, on T cells in Graves' hyperthyroidism and ophthalmopathy.

The clonotype originates from a woman in her forties with Graves disease. Sequenced material: peripheral blood mononuclear cells (PBMCs), taken at new diagnosis, from a patient treated with antithyroid drugs. The gene calls are TRBV24-1 and TRBJ2-3; TRBD2 might be the D (6 bases). The CDR3 loop is CATREGTTDTQYF. As DNA, the CDR3 is TGTGCCACCAGGGAGGGGACCACAGATACGCAGTATTTT.